The T cell receptor (beta chain) under discussion was sequenced for a study of tumor and adjacent non-tumor tissue in lung cancer. The template was RNA from unsorted bulk tissue. Points on this clonotype: Its ends do not fully match the called genes, so a read error is possible.

TCRbeta libraries were built with three rounds of nested PCR, modified from ARM-PCR. TCRdb reprocessed the multiplex PCR reads via MiXCR and lists one record per CDR3 protein. This table has over 100,000 distinct CDR3 sequences, around 75% appearing once. This CDR3 is built from 16 residues. Germline assignment: CDR1 SGHAT and CDR2 FQNNGV. The V gene is TRBV11-2, the J gene TRBJ2-1; 8 bases map to TRBD2. The tail of the sequence fits TRBJ2-7 better, so the J call may be wrong. What was sequenced was lung tumor tissue. The clonotype originates from a woman aged 55-70 years with non-small cell lung cancer. CDR3 sequence (DNA): TGTACCAGCAGCTCCACCCCAGCGGGAGTGGTCAATGAGCAGTACTTC. Translation gives CTSSSTPAGVVNEQYF.